The clone carrying this T cell receptor beta chain was seen only once. As yet, its antigen is unknown. Cells were stimulated nonspecifically with anti-CD3/anti-CD28 magnetic beads. Sorting of responding CD4+ T cells relied on upregulated CD40 ligand together with CD69. The sample comes from a study of persistence of HIV-infected CD4 T cells. General observations from the study: Degenerate expanded CDR3beta sequences were enriched among CMV- and Gag-responding cells.

This was the immunoSEQ version 4 assay in survey mode. The assay was immunoSEQ multiplex PCR, and TCRdb's table has in-frame clones only and misses some. In the table there are around 40,000 clones, about 87% of which are singletons. CDR3 size: 14 residues. Germline V gene data show CDR1 as SNHLY and CDR2 as FYNNEI. Trimming pared 2 bases from V and 3 bases from J, leaving 10 bases between. J is TRBJ1-2 and V is TRBV2; TRBD1 might be the D (5 bases). The TCR originated in an adult woman with HIV who was CMV-seropositive. The sample was CD4+ T cells sorted from PBMCs after roughly 18-hour stimulation, taken from a patient who received antiretroviral therapy. The CDR3 spells CASSENGGDYGYTF. DNA for the CDR3: TGTGCCAGCAGTGAAAATGGGGGAGACTATGGCTACACCTTC. The full variable domain, its missing parts supplied by reference TRBV2 and TRBJ1-2, is EPEVTQTPSHQVTQMGQEVILRCVPISNHLYFYWYRQILGQKVEFLVSFYNNEISEKSEIFDDQFSVERPDGSNFTLKIRSTKLEDSAMYFCASSENGGDYGYTFGSGTRLTVV.